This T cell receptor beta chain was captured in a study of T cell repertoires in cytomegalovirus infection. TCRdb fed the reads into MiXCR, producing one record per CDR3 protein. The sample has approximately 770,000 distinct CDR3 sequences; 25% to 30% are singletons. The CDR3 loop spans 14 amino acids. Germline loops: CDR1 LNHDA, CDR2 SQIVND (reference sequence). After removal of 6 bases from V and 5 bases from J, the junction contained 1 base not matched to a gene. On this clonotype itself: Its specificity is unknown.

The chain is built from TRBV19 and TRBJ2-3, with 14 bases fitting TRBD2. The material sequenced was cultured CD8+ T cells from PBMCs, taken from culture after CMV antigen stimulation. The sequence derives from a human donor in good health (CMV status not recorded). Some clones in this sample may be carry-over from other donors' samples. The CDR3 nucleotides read TGTGCCAGTAGGGGACTAGCGGGGGAAGATACGCAGTATTTT. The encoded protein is CASRGLAGEDTQYF. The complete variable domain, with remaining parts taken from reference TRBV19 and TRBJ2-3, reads DGGITQSPKYLFRKEGQNVTLSCEQNLNHDAMYWYRQDPGQGLRLIYYSQIVNDFQKGDIAEGYSVSREKKESFPLTVTSAQKNPTAFYLCASRGLAGEDTQYFGPGTRLTVL.